This paragraph reports one T cell receptor (beta chain). What it binds is not known. The germline gives CDR1 LNHDA, CDR2 SQIVND (reference sequence). V lost 7 bases, J lost 6 bases, and 18 bases lay in between. The CDR3 has 14 residues. The data were taken from a study of persistence of HIV-infected CD4 T cells. About the research overall: A couple of participants gave one leukapheresis sample; others gave up to about 180 mL blood repeatedly.

This was the immunoSEQ version 4 assay in survey mode. This table comes from immunoSEQ multiplex PCR, and its TCRdb copy is limited to in-frame clones, with some not included. The table has about 13,000 clones, roughly 62% seen once. The stimulus was an HIV-1 Gag 15-mer peptide pool, about 1 ug/peptide/mL. CD4+ T cells upregulating both CD40 ligand and CD69 were sorted as responding cells. General study findings and limits: Compared with CD3/CD28-stimulated cells, CMV- and Gag-responding cells showed lower TCRbeta richness.

The chain uses TRBV19 and TRBJ1-1, with unresolved D. This sequence was found in an adult man with HIV who was CMV-seropositive. The specimen comprised CD4+ T cells sorted from PBMCs after roughly 18-hour stimulation, sampled from a patient who received antiretroviral therapy. The CDR3 protein is CASTTPVRNSEAFF. The DNA for the CDR3 is TGTGCCAGTACCACCCCAGTTAGGAATTCTGAAGCTTTCTTT.